The clone carrying this TCR beta chain has a handful of counts. Its antigen is not known. The data were obtained in a study of vaccination and CD4 T cells after COVID-19. Across the whole study: Post-vaccine sampling followed dose two by a median roughly 70 days (range 14 to 241). Overlapping peptides of the spike proteins of SARS-CoV-2, HCoV-NL63, HCoV-OC43 and HCoV-229E were used for cell stimulation. General observations from the study: Counts of SARS-CoV-2-reactive clonotypes had a median that went from approximately 21 to 40, a nonsignificant change.

Stated treatment: approximately 11-day PBMC culture with coronavirus spike peptide pools or control peptides (ViraFEST assay). Trimming removed 5 bases from V and 2 bases from J; junction bases left unmatched: 2. Germline CDR1 reads SGHTA; CDR2 reads FQGNSA. The CDR3 is 13 amino acids. Once obtained from cultured CD4+ T cells, the DNA was sequenced using the Oncomine TCR Beta short-read assay. Each CDR3 protein gets one entry after TCRdb re-called the PCR reads with MiXCR. The sample has about 16,000 distinct CDR3 sequences, about 50% seen once; the top ten hold about 10%. This chain connects TRBV7-2 to TRBJ1-2, with TRBD1 matching over 7 bases. The TCR sequence derives from a human donor who had recovered from COVID-19. Material: CD4+ T cells from blood, cultured in vitro. The DNA of the CDR3 is TGTGCCAGCAGCCACAGGGGAAACTATGGCTACACCTTC. This translates into CASSHRGNYGYTF. Combining the CDR3 with reference TRBV7-2 and TRBJ1-2 gives the whole variable domain GAGVSQSPSNKVTEKGKDVELRCDPISGHTALYWYRQSLGQGLEFLIYFQGNSAPDKSGLPSDRFSAERTGGSVSTLTIQRTQQEDSAVYLCASSHRGNYGYTFGSGTRLTVV.